This T cell receptor beta chain was profiled in a study of control samples from healthy donors and cancer patients. The CDR3 is 14 residues long. The V end was cut by 0 bases, the J end by 7 bases, with 13 bases between. Germline CDR1 SGHRS, CDR2 YFSETQ. TCRdb's copy holds only in-frame clones and misses some; the assay was immunoSEQ multiplex PCR. The table includes approximately 220,000 clones, 90% to 95% detected once. Sequencing was done on a sample of blood. The chain links TRBV5-1 to TRBJ1-2; D remains unclear. This TCR came from a man aged 45-65 years in good health. This CDR3 reads CASSLDGSKGGYTF. CDR3 in DNA: TGCGCCAGCAGCTTGGATGGGTCTAAGGGTGGCTACACCTTC.